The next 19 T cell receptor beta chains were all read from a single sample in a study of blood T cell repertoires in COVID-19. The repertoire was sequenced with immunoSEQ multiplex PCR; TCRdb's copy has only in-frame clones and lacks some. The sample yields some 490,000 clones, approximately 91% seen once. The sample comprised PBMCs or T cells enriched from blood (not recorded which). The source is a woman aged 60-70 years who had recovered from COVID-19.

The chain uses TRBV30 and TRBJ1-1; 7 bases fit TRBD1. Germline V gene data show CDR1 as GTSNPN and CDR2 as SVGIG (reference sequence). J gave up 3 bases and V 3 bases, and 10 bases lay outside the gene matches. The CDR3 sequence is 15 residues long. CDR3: CAWRAQGFRDTEAFF. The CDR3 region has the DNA TGTGCCTGGAGAGCACAGGGGTTTCGGGACACTGAAGCTTTCTTT. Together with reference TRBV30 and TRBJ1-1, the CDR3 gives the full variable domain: SQTIHQWPATLVQPVGSPLSLECTVEGTSNPNLYWYRQAAGRGLQLLFYSVGIGQISSEVPQNLSASRPQDRQFILSSKKLLLSDSGFYLCAWRAQGFRDTEAFFGQGTRLTVV.

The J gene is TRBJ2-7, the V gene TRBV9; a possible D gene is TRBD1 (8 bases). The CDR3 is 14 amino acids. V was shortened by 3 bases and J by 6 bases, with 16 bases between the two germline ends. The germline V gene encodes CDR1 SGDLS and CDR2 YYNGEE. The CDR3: CASSAGGLAVEQYF. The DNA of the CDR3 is TGTGCCAGCAGCGCAGGGGGCCTAGCGGTCGAGCAGTACTTC.

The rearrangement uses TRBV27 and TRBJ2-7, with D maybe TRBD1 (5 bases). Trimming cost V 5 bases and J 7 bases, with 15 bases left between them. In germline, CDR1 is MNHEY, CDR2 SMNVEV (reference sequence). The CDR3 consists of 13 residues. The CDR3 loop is CASSPLQGREQYV. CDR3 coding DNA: TGTGCCAGCAGTCCCCTCCAGGGAAGAGAGCAGTACGTC.

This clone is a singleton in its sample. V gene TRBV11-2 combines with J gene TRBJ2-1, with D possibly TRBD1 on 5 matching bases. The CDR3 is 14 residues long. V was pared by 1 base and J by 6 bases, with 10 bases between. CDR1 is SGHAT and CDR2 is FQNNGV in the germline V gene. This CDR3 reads CASSLGRVGNEQFF. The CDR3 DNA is TGTGCCAGCAGCTTAGGCAGGGTAGGCAATGAGCAGTTCTTC. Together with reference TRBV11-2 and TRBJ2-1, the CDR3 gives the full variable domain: EAGVAQSPRYKIIEKRQSVAFWCNPISGHATLYWYQQILGQGPKLLIQFQNNGVVDDSQLPKDRFSAERLKGVDSTLKIQPAKLEDSAVYLCASSLGRVGNEQFFGPGTRLTVL.

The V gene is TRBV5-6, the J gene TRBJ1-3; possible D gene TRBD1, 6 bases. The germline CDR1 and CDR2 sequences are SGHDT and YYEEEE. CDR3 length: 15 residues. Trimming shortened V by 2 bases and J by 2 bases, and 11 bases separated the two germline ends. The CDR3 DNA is TGTGCCAGCAGCTTTCAGGGGATCCCTGGAAACACCATATATTTT. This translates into CASSFQGIPGNTIYF.

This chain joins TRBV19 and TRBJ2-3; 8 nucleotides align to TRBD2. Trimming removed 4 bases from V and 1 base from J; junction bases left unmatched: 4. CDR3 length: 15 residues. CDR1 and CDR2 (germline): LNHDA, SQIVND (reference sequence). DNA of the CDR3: TGTGCCAGTAGTACGGGGCGGGGGGGCACAGATACGCAGTATTTT. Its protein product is CASSTGRGGTDTQYF.

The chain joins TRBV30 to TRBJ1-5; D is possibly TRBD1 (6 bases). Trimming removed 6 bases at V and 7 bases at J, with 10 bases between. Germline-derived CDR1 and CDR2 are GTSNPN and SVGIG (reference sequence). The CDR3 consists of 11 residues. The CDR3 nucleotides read TGTGCCTGTGGTAGGGGGCAGCCCCAGCATTTT. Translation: CACGRGQPQHF. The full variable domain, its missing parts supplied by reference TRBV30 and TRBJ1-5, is SQTIHQWPATLVQPVGSPLSLECTVEGTSNPNLYWYRQAAGRGLQLLFYSVGIGQISSEVPQNLSASRPQDRQFILSSKKLLLSDSGFYLCACGRGQPQHFGDGTRLSIL.

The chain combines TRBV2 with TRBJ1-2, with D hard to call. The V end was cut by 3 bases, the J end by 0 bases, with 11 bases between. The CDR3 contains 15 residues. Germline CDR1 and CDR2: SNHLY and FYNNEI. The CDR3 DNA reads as TGTGCCAGCAGTGACGGTGCCAATTCTAACTATGGCTACACCTTC. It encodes CASSDGANSNYGYTF.

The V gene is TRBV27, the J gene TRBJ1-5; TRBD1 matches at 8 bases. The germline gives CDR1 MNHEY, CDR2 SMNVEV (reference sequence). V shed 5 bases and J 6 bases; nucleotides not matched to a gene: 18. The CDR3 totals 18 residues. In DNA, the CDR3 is TGTGCCAGCAGTCCCCAGGGGGCGATAATAGGCATACGTCAGCCCCAGCATTTT. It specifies CASSPQGAIIGIRQPQHF.

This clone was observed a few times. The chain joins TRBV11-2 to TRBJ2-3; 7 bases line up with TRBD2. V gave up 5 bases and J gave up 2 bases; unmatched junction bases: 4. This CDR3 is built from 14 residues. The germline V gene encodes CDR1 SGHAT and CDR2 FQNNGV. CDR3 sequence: CASSRGLFTDTQYF. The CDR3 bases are TGTGCCAGCAGCCGGGGACTATTCACAGATACGCAGTATTTT.

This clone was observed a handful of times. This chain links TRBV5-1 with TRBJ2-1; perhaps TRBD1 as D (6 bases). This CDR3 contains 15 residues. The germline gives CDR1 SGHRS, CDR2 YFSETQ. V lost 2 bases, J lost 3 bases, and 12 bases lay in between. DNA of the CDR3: TGCGCCAGCAGCTTAGACAGGTCAGGCTACAATGAGCAGTTCTTC. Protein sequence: CASSLDRSGYNEQFF.

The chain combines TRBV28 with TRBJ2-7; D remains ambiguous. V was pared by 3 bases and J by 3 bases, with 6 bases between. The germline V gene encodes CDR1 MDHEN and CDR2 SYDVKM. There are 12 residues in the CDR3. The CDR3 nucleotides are TGTGCCAGCAGTTTCCCCTACTACGAGCAGTACTTC. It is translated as CASSFPYYEQYF.

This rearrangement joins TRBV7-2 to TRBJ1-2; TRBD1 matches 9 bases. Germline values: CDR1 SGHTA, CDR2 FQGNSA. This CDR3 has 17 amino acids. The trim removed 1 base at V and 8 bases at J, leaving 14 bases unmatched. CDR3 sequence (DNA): TGTGCCAGCAGCTTAGTGGGGACAGGGTCGATTACGGTGGGCTACACCTTC. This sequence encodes CASSLVGTGSITVGYTF.

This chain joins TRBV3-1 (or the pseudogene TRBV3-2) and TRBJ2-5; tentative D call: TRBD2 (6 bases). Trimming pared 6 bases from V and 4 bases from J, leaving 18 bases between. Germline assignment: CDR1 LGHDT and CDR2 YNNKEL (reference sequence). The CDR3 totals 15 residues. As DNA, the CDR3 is TGTGCCAGCAGAGGTGGCGGAGGGAGAGGAGAGACCCAGTACTTC. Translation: CASRGGGGRGETQYF.

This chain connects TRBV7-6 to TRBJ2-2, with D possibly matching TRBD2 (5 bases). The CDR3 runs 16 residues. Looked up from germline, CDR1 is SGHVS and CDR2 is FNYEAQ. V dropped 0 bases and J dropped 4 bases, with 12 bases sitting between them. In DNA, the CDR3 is TGTGCCAGCAGCTTAGCGAATCCGGGAATCACCGGGGAGCTGTTTTTT. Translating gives CASSLANPGITGELFF. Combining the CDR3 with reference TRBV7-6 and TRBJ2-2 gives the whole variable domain GAGVSQSPRYKVTKRGQDVALRCDPISGHVSLYWYRQALGQGPEFLTYFNYEAQQDKSGLPNDRFSAERPEGSISTLTIQRTEQRDSAMYRCASSLANPGITGELFFGEGSRLTVL.

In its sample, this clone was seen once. The CDR3 spells CASSRAGADTQYF. CDR3 in DNA: TGCGCCAGCAGCCGGGCAGGGGCCGATACGCAGTATTTT. V usage is TRBV4-1 and J usage is TRBJ2-3, with TRBD1 as a possible D gene (6 bases). The length of the CDR3 is 13 residues. The germline V gene encodes CDR1 MGHRA and CDR2 YSYEKL. The V end was cut by 4 bases, the J end by 6 bases, with 11 bases between.

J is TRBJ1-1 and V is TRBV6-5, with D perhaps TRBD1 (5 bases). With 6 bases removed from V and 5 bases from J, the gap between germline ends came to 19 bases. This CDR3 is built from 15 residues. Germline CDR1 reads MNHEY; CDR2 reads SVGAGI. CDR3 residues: CASSLRTGTGTEAFF. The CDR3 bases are TGTGCCAGCAGCCTTAGAACAGGTACGGGTACTGAAGCTTTCTTT.

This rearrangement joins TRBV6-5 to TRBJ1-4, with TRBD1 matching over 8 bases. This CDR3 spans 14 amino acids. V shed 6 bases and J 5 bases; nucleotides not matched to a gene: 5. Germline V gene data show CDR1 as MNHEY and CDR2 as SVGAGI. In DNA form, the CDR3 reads TGTGCCAGCAGCCGACAGGGGCGAAATGAAAAACTGTTTTTT. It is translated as CASSRQGRNEKLFF.

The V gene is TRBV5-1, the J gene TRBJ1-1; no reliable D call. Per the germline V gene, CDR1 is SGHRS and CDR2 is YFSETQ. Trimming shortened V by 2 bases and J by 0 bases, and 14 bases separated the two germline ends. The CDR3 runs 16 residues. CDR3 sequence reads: CASSFRPGGMNTEAFF. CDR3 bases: TGCGCCAGCAGCTTTAGACCCGGAGGGATGAACACTGAAGCTTTCTTT.